This T cell receptor beta chain emerged from a study of Ad26.COV2.S vaccination and SARS-CoV-2 variants (dated by TCRdb to the early 2020s). The study in broad terms: Vaccine-arm donors came from COV1001, a multicentre, randomized, double-blind, placebo-controlled phase I-IIa trial of Ad26.COV2.S in healthy adults. Ad26.COV2.S was administered intramuscularly at a dose of 5x10^10 or 1x10^11 viral particles, either as one shot or as two shots given 56 days apart. TCRbeta repertoire sequencing was used to assess the specificity and breadth of SARS-CoV-2-reactive T cell receptors after Ad26.COV2.S vaccination. The TCR-sequenced set comprised approximately 32 samples: some 20 Ad26.COV2.S vaccine recipients, 5 placebo recipients and 8 SARS-CoV-2 convalescent individuals. Participants in the trial were split at random into five groups of five each, receiving low-dose or high-dose Ad26.COV2.S once or twice, or else placebo on both occasions. Blinding of investigators to trial group allocation was maintained during experiments and outcome assessment.

Notes on this clone: Its antigen is still unknown. No base quality information exists; no much larger clone differs at one position.

The germline V gene supplies CDR1 ENHRY and CDR2 SYGVKD. The cysteine opens and the phenylalanine closes a CDR3 of 12 amino acids. The CDR3 DNA has 36 bases and is translated from base 1. Deletion took 4 bases off V and 3 bases off J, with a span of 7 bases between the germline ends. The paper's findings and limits, for the study overall: The study lacked the statistical power to compare responses across vaccine doses or regimens. Compared with placebo recipients, Ad26.COV2.S recipients showed higher spike-specific TCR breadth (P = 0.0014). Non-spike TCR breadth was comparable between vaccine and placebo recipients, consistent with the vaccine containing only spike. After vaccination, spike-specific CD8+ and CD4+ T cell responses were reported to show substantial breadth. According to the authors, total T cell responses may have been underestimated by the TCR breadth and depth analyses.

The treatment or condition label, as the study defines it: around 19 received Ad26.COV2.S at low or high dose, single or two shots; about 5 received placebo; per-sample allocation not given. Repertoires of vaccine and placebo recipients were sequenced from samples taken on day 63 after the first injection. In Cohort 1b, roughly 25 adults aged 18-55 years were enrolled at a single site in Boston, USA, between 29 July and 7 August 2020. Ad26.COV2.S was a replication-incompetent adenovirus type 26 vector that expressed a prefusion-stabilized SARS-CoV-2 spike protein derived from the original Wuhan strain. The immunoSEQ Assay was the method used to sequence TCRbeta CDR3 regions. After extraction, genomic DNA underwent amplification by bias-controlled multiplex PCR, followed by high-throughput sequencing. The authors processed their data as follows. To quantify the absolute abundance of every unique TCRbeta CDR3 region, sequences were collapsed and filtered. Usable DNA was measured by amplifying reference genes present in all nucleated cells, and TCRbeta template counts were normalized to that usable DNA to estimate T cell fraction. Repertoire TCRs were annotated as SARS-CoV-2-specific when V gene, CDR3 amino acid sequence and J gene were exactly matched to a known reactive TCR set. MIRA supplied the reference SARS-CoV-2 TCR set, which was filtered for enrichment in COVID-19-positive ImmuneCODE repertoires so that public or cross-reactive TCRs were removed. Based on the MIRA antigens, annotated TCRs were further analysed at the level of specific ORF or position within ORF. Breadth was defined as annotated unique rearrangements over total unique productive rearrangements; depth was the summed frequency of those rearrangements. Group comparisons of TCR breadth used two-sided Wilcoxon rank-sum tests. TCRdb mirrors the immuneACCESS table, restricted to in-frame sequences. Some clones are absent from its copies; in checked studies, under half trace to an unresolved V gene, and the reason for the others is unknown. The DNA gave D and trimming, while V, J and clone size come from that table. Within this sample are approximately 350,000 clones, with roughly 91% of them counted one time only. In total, the top ten clones hold roughly 3.1% of the sample.

The sequences come from peripheral blood, collected in a trial of Ad26.COV2.S vaccine versus placebo. The chain is made from TRBV10-3 and TRBJ2-7, with TRBD1 tentatively as D gene (6 bases match). This TCR was recovered from a person between 18 and 65 years old who received the Ad26.COV2.S COVID-19 vaccine or a placebo. The base sequence is TGTGCCATCAGTGCACAGGGCTACGAGCAGTACTTC. It specifies CAISAQGYEQYF.